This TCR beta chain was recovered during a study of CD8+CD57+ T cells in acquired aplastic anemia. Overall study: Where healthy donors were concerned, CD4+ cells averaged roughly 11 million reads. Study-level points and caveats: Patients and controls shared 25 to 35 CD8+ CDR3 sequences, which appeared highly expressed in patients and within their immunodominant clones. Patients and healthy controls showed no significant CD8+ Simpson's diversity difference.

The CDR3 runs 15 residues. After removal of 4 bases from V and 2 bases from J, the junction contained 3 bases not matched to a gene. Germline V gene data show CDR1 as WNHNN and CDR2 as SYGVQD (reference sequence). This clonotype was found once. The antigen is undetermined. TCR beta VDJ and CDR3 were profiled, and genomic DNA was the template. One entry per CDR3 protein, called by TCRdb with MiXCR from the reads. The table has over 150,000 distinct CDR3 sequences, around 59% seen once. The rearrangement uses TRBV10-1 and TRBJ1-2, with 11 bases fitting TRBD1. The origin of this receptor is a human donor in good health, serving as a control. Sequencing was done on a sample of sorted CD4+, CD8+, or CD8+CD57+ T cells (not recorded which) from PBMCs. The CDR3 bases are TGCGCCAGCAGTGGGACAGGGGGCACCAACTATGGCTACACCTTC. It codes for CASSGTGGTNYGYTF.